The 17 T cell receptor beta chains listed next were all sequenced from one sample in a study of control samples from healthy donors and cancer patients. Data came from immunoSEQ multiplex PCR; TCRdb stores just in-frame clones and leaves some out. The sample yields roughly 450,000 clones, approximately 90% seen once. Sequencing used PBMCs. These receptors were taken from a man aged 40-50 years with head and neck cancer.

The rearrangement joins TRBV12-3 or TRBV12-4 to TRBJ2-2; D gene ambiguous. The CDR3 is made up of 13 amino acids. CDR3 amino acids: CATLGSATGELFF. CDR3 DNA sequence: TGTGCGACTCTGGGGTCAGCAACCGGGGAGCTGTTTTTT.

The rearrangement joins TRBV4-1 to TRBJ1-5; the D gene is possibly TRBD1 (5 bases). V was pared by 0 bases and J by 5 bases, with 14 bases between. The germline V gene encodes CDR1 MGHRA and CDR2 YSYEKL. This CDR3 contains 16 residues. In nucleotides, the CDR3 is TGCGCCAGCAGCCAAGATCCCGGGCAGGGCCATCAGCCCCAGCATTTT. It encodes CASSQDPGQGHQPQHF.

The CDR3 coding sequence is TGTGCCAGCAGATCCGGGACAGATACGCAGTATTTT. Residues: CASRSGTDTQYF. The V and J genes are TRBV11-3 and TRBJ2-3; no clear D. CDR3 length: 12 amino acids. Germline CDR1 is SGHNT and CDR2 is YENEEA. Trimming took off 6 bases at V and 3 bases at J, with 7 bases between the two ends. Based on the CDR3 plus reference TRBV11-3 and TRBJ2-3, the full variable domain is EAGVVQSPRYKIIEKKQPVAFWCNPISGHNTLYWYLQNLGQGPELLIRYENEEAVDDSQLPKDRFSAERLKGVDSTLKIQPAELGDSAVYLCASRSGTDTQYFGPGTRLTVL.

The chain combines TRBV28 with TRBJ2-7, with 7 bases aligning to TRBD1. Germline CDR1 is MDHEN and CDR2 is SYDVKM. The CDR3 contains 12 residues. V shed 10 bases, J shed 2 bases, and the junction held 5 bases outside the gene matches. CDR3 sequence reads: CAIARGPYEQYF. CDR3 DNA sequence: TGTGCCATAGCGAGGGGGCCCTACGAGCAGTACTTC.

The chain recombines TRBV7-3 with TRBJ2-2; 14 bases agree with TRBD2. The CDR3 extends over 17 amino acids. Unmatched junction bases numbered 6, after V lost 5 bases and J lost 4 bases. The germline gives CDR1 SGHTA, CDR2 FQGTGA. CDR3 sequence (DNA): TGTGCCAGCAGCGCGACTAGCGGGGGGGGCTCCACCGGGGAGCTGTTTTTT. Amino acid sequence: CASSATSGGGSTGELFF.

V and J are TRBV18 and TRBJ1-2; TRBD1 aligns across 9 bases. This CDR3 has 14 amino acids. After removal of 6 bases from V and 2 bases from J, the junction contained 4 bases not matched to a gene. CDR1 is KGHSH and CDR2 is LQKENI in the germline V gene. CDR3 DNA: TGTGCCAGCTCTCAAGGACAGGGGAACTATGGCTACACCTTC. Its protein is CASSQGQGNYGYTF.

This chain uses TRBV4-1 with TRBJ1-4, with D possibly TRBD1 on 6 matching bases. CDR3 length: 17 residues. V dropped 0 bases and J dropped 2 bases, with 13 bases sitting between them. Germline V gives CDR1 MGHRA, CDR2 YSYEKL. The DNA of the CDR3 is TGCGCCAGCAGCCAAGACGGCTTGGGGGCCACTAATGAAAAACTGTTTTTT. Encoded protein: CASSQDGLGATNEKLFF.

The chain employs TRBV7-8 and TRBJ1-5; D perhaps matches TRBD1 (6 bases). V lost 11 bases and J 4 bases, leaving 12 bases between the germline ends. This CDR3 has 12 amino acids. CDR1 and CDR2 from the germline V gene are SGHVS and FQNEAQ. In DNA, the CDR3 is TGTGCCGGGGGGGGCGGGAATCAGCCCCAGCATTTT. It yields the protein CAGGGGNQPQHF.

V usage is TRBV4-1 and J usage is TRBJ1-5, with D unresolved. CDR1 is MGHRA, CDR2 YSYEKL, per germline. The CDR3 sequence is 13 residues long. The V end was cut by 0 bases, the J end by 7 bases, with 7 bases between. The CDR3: CASSQDRVQPQHF. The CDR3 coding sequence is TGCGCCAGCAGCCAAGATCGGGTGCAGCCCCAGCATTTT.

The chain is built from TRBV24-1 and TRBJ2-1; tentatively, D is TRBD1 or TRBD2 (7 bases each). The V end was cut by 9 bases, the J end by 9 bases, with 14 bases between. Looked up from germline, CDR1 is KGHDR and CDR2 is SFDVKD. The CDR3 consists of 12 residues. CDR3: CATGRGLGEQFF. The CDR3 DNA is TGTGCCACCGGGAGGGGGCTAGGTGAGCAGTTCTTC.

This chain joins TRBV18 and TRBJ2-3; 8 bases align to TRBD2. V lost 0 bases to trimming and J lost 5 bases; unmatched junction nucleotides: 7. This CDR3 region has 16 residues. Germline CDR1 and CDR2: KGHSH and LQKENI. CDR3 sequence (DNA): TGTGCCAGCTCACCACCCTCGAGCGGGAGAATAGATACGCAGTATTTT. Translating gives CASSPPSSGRIDTQYF.

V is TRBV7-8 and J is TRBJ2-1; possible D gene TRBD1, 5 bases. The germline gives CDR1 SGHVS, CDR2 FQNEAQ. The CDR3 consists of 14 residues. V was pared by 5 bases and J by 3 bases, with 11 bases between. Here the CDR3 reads CASSTDRLYNEQFF. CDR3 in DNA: TGTGCCAGCAGCACAGACAGACTCTACAATGAGCAGTTCTTC. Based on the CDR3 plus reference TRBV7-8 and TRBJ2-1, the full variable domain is GAGVSQSPRYKVAKRGQDVALRCDPISGHVSLFWYQQALGQGPEFLTYFQNEAQLDKSGLPSDRFFAERPEGSVSTLKIQRTQQEDSAVYLCASSTDRLYNEQFFGPGTRLTVL.

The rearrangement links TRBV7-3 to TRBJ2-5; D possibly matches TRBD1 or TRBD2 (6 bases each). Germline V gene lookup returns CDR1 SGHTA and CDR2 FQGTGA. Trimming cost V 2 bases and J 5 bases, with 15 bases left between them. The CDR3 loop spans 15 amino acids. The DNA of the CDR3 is TGTGCCAGCAGCTTAGTCACGGGGGCCCCTGAGACCCAGTACTTC. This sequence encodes CASSLVTGAPETQYF.

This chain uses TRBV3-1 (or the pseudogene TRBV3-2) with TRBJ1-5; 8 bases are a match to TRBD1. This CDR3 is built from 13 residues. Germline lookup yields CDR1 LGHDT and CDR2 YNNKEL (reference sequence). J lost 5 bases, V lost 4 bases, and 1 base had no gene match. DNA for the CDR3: TGTGCCAGCAGCCTACAGGGGGATCAGCCCCAGCATTTT. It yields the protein CASSLQGDQPQHF.

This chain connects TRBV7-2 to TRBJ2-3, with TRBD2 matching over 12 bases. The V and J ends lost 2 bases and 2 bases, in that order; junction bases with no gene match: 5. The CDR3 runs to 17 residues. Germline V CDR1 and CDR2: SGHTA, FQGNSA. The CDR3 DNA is TGTGCCAGCAGCTTAAGACTAGCGGGGGCCTTCACAGATACGCAGTATTTT. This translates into CASSLRLAGAFTDTQYF.

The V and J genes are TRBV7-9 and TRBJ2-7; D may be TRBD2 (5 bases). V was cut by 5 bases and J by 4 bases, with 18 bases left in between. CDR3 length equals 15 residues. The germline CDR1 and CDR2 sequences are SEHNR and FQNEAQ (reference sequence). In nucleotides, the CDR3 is TGTGCCAGCAGCCCGTCTTCTCTAGCCCCGTACGAGCAGTACTTC. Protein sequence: CASSPSSLAPYEQYF.

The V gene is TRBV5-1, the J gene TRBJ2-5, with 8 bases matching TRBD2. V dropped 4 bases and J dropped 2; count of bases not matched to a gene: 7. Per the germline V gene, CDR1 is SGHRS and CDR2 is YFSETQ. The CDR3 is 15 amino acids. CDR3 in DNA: TGCGCCAGCAGCGTGAGCGGGAGTGAGCAAGAGACCCAGTACTTC. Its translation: CASSVSGSEQETQYF.